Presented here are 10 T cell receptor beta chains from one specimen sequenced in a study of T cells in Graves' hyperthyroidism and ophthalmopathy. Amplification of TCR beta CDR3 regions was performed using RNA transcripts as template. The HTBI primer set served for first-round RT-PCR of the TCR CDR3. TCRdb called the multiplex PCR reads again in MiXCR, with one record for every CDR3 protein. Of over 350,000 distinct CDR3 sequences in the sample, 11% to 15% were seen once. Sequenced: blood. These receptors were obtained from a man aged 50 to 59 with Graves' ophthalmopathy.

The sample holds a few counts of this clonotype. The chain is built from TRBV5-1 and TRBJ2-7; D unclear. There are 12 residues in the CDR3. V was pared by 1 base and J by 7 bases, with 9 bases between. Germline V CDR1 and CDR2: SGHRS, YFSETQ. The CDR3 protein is CASSLLPAEQYF. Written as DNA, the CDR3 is TGCGCCAGCAGCTTGTTACCCGCAGAGCAGTACTTC.

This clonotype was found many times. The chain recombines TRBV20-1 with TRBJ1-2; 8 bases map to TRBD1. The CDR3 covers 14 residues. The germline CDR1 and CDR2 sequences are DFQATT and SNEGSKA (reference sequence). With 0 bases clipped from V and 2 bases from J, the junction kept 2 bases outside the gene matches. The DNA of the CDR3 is TGCAGTGCTAGAGATAGGGACAGGAACTATGGCTACACCTTC. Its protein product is CSARDRDRNYGYTF.

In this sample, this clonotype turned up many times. CDR3 coding DNA: TGTGCCAGCAGCTTAGTGGCCGGGACAGGGTACGAGCAGTACTTC. It codes for CASSLVAGTGYEQYF. The chain is built from TRBV11-2 and TRBJ2-7, with 9 bases that match TRBD1. This CDR3 has 15 residues. The V gene's germline CDR1 is SGHAT and CDR2 FQNNGV. The trim removed 1 base at V and 4 bases at J, leaving 5 bases unmatched.

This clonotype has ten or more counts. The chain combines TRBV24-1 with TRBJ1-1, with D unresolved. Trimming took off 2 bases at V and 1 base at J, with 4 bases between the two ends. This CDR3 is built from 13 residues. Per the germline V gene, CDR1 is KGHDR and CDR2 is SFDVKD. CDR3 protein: CATSDSGNTEAFF. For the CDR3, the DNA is TGTGCCACCAGTGATTCAGGGAACACTGAAGCTTTCTTT.

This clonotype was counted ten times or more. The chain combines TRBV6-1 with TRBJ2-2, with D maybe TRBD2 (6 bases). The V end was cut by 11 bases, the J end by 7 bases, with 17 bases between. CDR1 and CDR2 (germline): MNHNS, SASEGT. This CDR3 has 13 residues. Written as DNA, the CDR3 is TGTGCCGCAAGGGTCGCGGGGATCGGGGAGCTGTTTTTT. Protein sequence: CAARVAGIGELFF.

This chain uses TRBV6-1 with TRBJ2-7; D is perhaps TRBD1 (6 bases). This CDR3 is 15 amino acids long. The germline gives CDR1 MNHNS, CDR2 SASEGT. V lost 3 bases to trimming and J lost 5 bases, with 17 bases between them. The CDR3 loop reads CASSDYRGRGHEQYF. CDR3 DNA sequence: TGTGCCAGCAGTGATTACCGGGGCAGGGGCCACGAGCAGTACTTC.

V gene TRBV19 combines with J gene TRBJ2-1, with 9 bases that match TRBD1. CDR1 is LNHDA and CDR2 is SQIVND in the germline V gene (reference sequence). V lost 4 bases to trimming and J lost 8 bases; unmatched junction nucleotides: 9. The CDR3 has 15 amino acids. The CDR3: CASSTMLGTGHEQFF. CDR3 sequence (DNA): TGTGCCAGTAGTACGATGCTGGGGACAGGGCATGAGCAGTTCTTC.

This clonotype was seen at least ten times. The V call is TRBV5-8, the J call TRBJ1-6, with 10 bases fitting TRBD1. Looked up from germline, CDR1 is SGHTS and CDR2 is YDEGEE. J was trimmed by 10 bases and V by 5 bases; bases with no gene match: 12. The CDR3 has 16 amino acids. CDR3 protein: CASRARGQGLNSPLHF. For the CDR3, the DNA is TGTGCCAGCAGAGCCCGGGGACAGGGGTTGAACTCACCCCTCCACTTT. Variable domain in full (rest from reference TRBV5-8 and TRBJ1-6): EAGVTQSPTHLIKTRGQQATLRCSPISGHTSVYWYQQALGLGLQFLLWYDEGEERNRGNFPPRFSGRQFPNYSSELNVNALELEDSALYLCASRARGQGLNSPLHFGNGTRLTVT.

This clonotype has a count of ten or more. CDR3 DNA: TGCAGTGCTGAGCTGGAGACCCAGTACTTC. Residues: CSAELETQYF. J is TRBJ2-5 and V is TRBV20-1; D gene unclear. Germline V lookup: CDR1 DFQATT, CDR2 SNEGSKA (reference sequence). CDR3 size: 10 residues. Trimming removed 5 bases at V and 5 bases at J, with 6 bases between.

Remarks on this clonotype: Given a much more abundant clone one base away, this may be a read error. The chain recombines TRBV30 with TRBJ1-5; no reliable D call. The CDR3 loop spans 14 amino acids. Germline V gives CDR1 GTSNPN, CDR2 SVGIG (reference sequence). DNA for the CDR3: TGTGCCTGGAGTTCGGGGAAGGGCAATCGGCCCCAGCATTTT. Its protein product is CAWSSGKGNRPQHF.